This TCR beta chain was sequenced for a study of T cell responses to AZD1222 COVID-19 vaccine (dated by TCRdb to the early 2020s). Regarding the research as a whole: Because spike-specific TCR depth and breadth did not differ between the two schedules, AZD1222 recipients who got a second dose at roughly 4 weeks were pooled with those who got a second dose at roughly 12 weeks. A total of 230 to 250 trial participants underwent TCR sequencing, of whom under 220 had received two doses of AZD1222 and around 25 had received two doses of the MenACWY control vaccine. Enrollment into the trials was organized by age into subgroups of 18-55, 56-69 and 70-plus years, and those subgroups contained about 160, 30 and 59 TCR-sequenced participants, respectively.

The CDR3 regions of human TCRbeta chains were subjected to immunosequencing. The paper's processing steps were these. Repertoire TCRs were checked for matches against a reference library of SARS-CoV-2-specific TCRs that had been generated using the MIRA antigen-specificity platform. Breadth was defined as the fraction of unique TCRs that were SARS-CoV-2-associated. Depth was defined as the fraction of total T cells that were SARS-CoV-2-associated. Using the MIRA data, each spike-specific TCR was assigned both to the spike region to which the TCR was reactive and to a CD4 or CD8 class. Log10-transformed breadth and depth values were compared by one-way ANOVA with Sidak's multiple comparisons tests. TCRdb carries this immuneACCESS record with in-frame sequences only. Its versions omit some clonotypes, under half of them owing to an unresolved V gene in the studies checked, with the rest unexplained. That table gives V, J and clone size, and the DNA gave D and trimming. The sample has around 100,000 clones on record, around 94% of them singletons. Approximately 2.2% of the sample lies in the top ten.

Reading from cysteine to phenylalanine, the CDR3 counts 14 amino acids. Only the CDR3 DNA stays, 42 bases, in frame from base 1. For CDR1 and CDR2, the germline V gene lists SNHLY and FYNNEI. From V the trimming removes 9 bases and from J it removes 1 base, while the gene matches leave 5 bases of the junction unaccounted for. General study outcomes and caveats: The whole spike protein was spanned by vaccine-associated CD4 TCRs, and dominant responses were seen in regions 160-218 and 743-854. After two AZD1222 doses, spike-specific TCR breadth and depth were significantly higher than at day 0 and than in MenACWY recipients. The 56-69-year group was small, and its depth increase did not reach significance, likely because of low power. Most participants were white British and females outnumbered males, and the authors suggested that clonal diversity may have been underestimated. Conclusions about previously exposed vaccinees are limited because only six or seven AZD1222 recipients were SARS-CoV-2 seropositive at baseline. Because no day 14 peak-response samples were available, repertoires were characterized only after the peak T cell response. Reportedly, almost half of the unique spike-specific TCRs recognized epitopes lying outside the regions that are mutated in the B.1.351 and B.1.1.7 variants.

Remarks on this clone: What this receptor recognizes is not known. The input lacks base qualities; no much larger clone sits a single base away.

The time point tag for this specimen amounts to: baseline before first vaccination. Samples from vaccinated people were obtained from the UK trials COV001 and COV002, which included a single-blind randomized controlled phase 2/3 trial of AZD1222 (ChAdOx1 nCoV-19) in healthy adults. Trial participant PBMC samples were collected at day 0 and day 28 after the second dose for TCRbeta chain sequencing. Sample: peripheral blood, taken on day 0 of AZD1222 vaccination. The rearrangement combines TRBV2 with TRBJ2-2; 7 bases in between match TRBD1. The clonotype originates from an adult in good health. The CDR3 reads CARGRQGNTGELFF. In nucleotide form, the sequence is TGTGCCAGAGGACGACAGGGGAACACCGGGGAGCTGTTTTTT.